A single sample gave rise to the 27 T cell receptor beta chains below, sequenced in a study of breast tumors, draining lymph nodes, adjacent tissues. MiXCR, run by TCRdb on the multiplex PCR reads, gives a single entry per CDR3 protein. The data show about 230,000 distinct CDR3 sequences, roughly 32% seen once. Breast cancer patients provided tissue from their axillary draining lymph nodes. Sequenced sample: axillary lymph node tissue. These TCRs come from a female donor with breast cancer. Some clones in this sample may be carry-over from other donors' samples.

This clonotype was counted many times. The CDR3 loop reads CASSVVTRAGNEQFF. CDR3 in DNA: TGCGCCAGCAGCGTAGTTACACGGGCTGGGAATGAGCAGTTCTTC. The chain uses TRBV5-1 and TRBJ2-1; D gene unclear. V was shortened by 4 bases and J by 7 bases, with 18 bases between the two germline ends. This CDR3 contains 15 residues. The germline V gene encodes CDR1 SGHRS and CDR2 YFSETQ.

Many counts were recorded for this clonotype. One end of the junction is discordant with germline, which a read error may explain. The rearrangement uses TRBV7-2 and TRBJ2-2; 11 bases line up with TRBD2. The germline V gene encodes CDR1 SGHTA and CDR2 FQGNSA. The CDR3 consists of 14 residues. The CDR3: CASSIAGGGGELFF. In DNA, the CDR3 is TGTGCCAGCAGCATAGCGGGAGGGGGCGGGGAGCTGTTTTTT.

This clonotype has just a few counts. The chain employs TRBV5-5 and TRBJ1-1; no definite D call. CDR3 length equals 15 residues. CDR1 is SGHKS, CDR2 YYEKEE, per germline (reference sequence). Trimming removed 4 bases at V and 4 bases at J, with 17 bases between. CDR3 DNA: TGTGCCAGCAGCCCCCAGGTCCGGGGTGGCACTGAAGCTTTCTTT. Its protein product is CASSPQVRGGTEAFF.

This clonotype was recorded many times. The J gene is TRBJ2-7, the V gene TRBV20-1; TRBD2 matches 13 bases. The length of the CDR3 is 13 residues. The germline V gene encodes CDR1 DFQATT and CDR2 SNEGSKA (reference sequence). V shed 6 bases and J 3 bases; nucleotides not matched to a gene: 2. CDR3 region: CSAWTSGSYEQYF. The CDR3 nucleotides read TGCAGTGCGTGGACTAGCGGGAGCTACGAGCAGTACTTC.

In its sample, this clonotype was seen many times. The chain combines TRBV7-6 with TRBJ1-2; D unresolved. The CDR3 is made up of 13 amino acids. CDR1 and CDR2 (germline): SGHVS, FNYEAQ. The V and J ends lost 0 bases and 5 bases respectively, with 7 bases between them. The CDR3 sequence is CASSLAYGYGYTF. In DNA, the CDR3 is TGTGCCAGCAGCTTAGCTTACGGGTATGGCTACACCTTC. Variable domain in full (rest from reference TRBV7-6 and TRBJ1-2): GAGVSQSPRYKVTKRGQDVALRCDPISGHVSLYWYRQALGQGPEFLTYFNYEAQQDKSGLPNDRFSAERPEGSISTLTIQRTEQRDSAMYRCASSLAYGYGYTFGSGTRLTVV.

This clonotype was observed many times. This chain joins TRBV5-1 and TRBJ2-5, with D perhaps being TRBD1 or TRBD2 (5 bases each). The germline V gene encodes CDR1 SGHRS and CDR2 YFSETQ. The V end lost 4 bases, the J end lost 4 bases, and 8 bases lay between the germline ends. The CDR3 extends over 12 amino acids. CDR3: CASSRDGETQYF. The CDR3 DNA is TGCGCCAGCAGCCGGGACGGAGAGACCCAGTACTTC.

Remarks on this clonotype: A much larger clone lies one base from this, so it may be a read error. J is TRBJ1-2 and V is TRBV5-6, with TRBD1 matching 10 bases. This CDR3 comprises 14 residues. Per the germline V gene, CDR1 is SGHDT and CDR2 is YYEEEE. The CDR3 coding sequence is TGTGCCAGCAGTGGTTCCGGGACAGGGGTTGGCTGCACCTTC. Protein: CASSGSGTGVGCTF.

Many counts were recorded for this clonotype. This rearrangement joins TRBV20-1 to TRBJ2-7, with 11 positions matching TRBD2. Germline lookup yields CDR1 DFQATT and CDR2 SNEGSKA (reference sequence). Trimming removed 1 base from V and 3 bases from J; junction bases left unmatched: 11. The CDR3 extends over 17 amino acids. The CDR3, as DNA: TGCAGTGCTAGAGCTAGTGGAGGGACTAGCGGTAACTACGAGCAGTACTTC. The encoded protein is CSARASGGTSGNYEQYF.

Many counts were recorded for this clonotype. The chain is built from TRBV27 and TRBJ1-5, with a tentative D call TRBD1 (5 bases). CDR1 and CDR2 (germline): MNHEY, SMNVEV (reference sequence). The CDR3 extends over 12 amino acids. V lost 6 bases and J 9 bases, leaving 12 bases between the germline ends. The CDR3 spells CASRAPGRPQHF. The CDR3, as DNA: TGTGCCAGCAGAGCTCCGGGACGGCCCCAGCATTTT.

The chain has TRBV5-1 and TRBJ2-1; no clear D. V lost 5 bases and J 4 bases, leaving 13 bases between the germline ends. Germline V gives CDR1 SGHRS, CDR2 YFSETQ. This CDR3 has 14 amino acids. The CDR3 sequence is CASSLEQPYNEQFF. In DNA form, the CDR3 reads TGCGCCAGCAGTCTCGAACAGCCATACAATGAGCAGTTCTTC.

The J gene is TRBJ2-1, the V gene TRBV20-1; TRBD2 agrees at 10 bases. The CDR3 extends over 15 amino acids. Losses at the gene ends were 7 bases for V and 5 bases for J; bases not matched to a gene: 11. Per germline, CDR1 DFQATT and CDR2 SNEGSKA (reference sequence). The CDR3 is CSVLAGNRYNNEQFF. CDR3 nucleotide sequence: TGCAGTGTACTAGCGGGGAACAGATATAACAATGAGCAGTTCTTC.

This clonotype has a count of ten or more. The genes are TRBV19 and TRBJ1-1; 7 bases fit TRBD1. V lost 7 bases, J lost 5 bases, and 10 bases stayed unmatched. The CDR3 contains 14 residues. CDR1 is LNHDA and CDR2 is SQIVND in the germline V gene (reference sequence). The CDR3 nucleotides read TGTGCCAGTACTGTCACAGGGGTTCGAACTGAAGCTTTCTTT. It translates to CASTVTGVRTEAFF.

Remarks on this clonotype: A clone one base away is much larger, so this may be a read error. The chain carries TRBV11-3 and TRBJ2-1; 12 nucleotides align to TRBD2. There are 17 residues in the CDR3. Germline V gene lookup returns CDR1 SGHNT and CDR2 YENEEA. Germline trimming cut 6 bases from V and 3 bases from J; bases unmatched to any gene: 9. The CDR3 here is CASRLLRTSGNYNEQFF. For the CDR3, the DNA is TGTGCCAGCAGATTACTTCGGACTAGCGGGAACTACAATGAGCAGTTCTTC.

The chain joins TRBV5-1 to TRBJ2-7, with 12 bases that match TRBD1. The CDR3 spans 15 residues. CDR1 is SGHRS, CDR2 YFSETQ, per germline. Unmatched junction bases numbered 5, after V lost 1 base and J lost 6 bases. CDR3 nucleotides: TGCGCCAGCAGCTTGAACCGGGACAGGGGGCTCGAGCAGTACTTC. Protein product: CASSLNRDRGLEQYF.

The chain carries TRBV27 and TRBJ2-2; 14 bases align to TRBD2. The germline V gene has CDR1 MNHEY and CDR2 SMNVEV (reference sequence). This CDR3 comprises 18 residues. The V and J ends lost 6 bases and 4 bases, in that order; junction bases with no gene match: 10. The CDR3 coding sequence is TGTGCCAGCAGCACGGGACTAGCGGGAGTTGGGCGCACCGGGGAGCTGTTTTTT. Encoded protein: CASSTGLAGVGRTGELFF.

In its sample, this clonotype was seen a few times. The V call is TRBV10-1, the J call TRBJ1-5; 9 bases agree with TRBD1. The CDR3 has 21 amino acids. Trimming removed 3 bases from V and 0 bases from J; junction bases left unmatched: 18. The germline V gene encodes CDR1 WNHNN and CDR2 SYGVQD (reference sequence). CDR3 DNA: TGCGCCAGCAGTGATCCAGGGCCGGGACAGGGAACCATCAGTAGCAATCAGCCCCAGCATTTT. This codes for CASSDPGPGQGTISSNQPQHF.

This clonotype was observed at least ten times. This chain links TRBV6-1 with TRBJ1-3; D unclear. The germline gives CDR1 MNHNS, CDR2 SASEGT. The V and J ends lost 6 bases and 0 bases respectively, with 6 bases between them. The CDR3 runs 13 residues. The DNA of the CDR3 is TGTGCCAGCAGCGAAACCTCTGGAAACACCATATATTTT. Translating gives CASSETSGNTIYF.

Concerning this clonotype: A read error may produce the germline difference seen at one junction end. J is TRBJ2-1 and V is TRBV25-1; 7 bases line up with TRBD1. Germline CDR1 reads MGHDK; CDR2 reads SYGVNS. The CDR3 extends over 15 amino acids. DNA for the CDR3: TGTGCCAGCAGGGGACAGCTAAGCTCCTACGATGAGCAGTCCTTC. The encoded protein is CASRGQLSSYDEQSF.

This clonotype was seen repeatedly, ten times or more. The chain uses TRBV5-1 and TRBJ2-7; D is possibly TRBD2 (6 bases). V was shortened by 4 bases and J by 0 bases, with 11 bases between the two germline ends. The germline V gene has CDR1 SGHRS and CDR2 YFSETQ. CDR3 length: 14 residues. The CDR3 nucleotides are TGCGCCAGCAGCCGGGGGACCGACTCCTACGAGCAGTACTTC. Translation gives CASSRGTDSYEQYF. Looking up the rest from reference TRBV5-1 and TRBJ2-7 gives the full variable domain: KAGVTQTPRYLIKTRGQQVTLSCSPISGHRSVSWYQQTPGQGLQFLFEYFSETQRNKGNFPGRFSGRQFSNSRSEMNVSTLELGDSALYLCASSRGTDSYEQYFGPGTRLTVT.

A note on this clonotype: Since a much larger clone is just one base distant, this may be a read error. The chain employs TRBV18 and TRBJ1-4; no definite D call. The CDR3 is made up of 13 amino acids. Trimming stripped 8 bases from V and 0 bases from J, with 7 bases between. Germline values: CDR1 KGHSH, CDR2 LQKENI. Here the CDR3 DNA reads TGTGCCAGCATTCCGGCAACTAATGAAAAACTGTTTTTT. Its translation is CASIPATNEKLFF.

Note on this clonotype: At one boundary the junction diverges from the germline segment, which might be a read error. The rearrangement uses TRBV6-1 and TRBJ2-1; 8 bases are a match to TRBD2. This CDR3 has 13 amino acids. The V gene's germline CDR1 is MNHNS and CDR2 SASEGT. The CDR3 DNA reads TGTGCCAGCAGGCCGGGAGGGGTGTATGAGCAGTCCTTC. Translating it yields CASRPGGVYEQSF.

About this clonotype itself: The CDR3 ends on some other residue instead of the conserved phenylalanine or tryptophan, so this is likely a read error. The limits of the CDR3 on the DNA are not certain, so only TCRdb's listed CDR3 is given. The gene calls are TRBV5-1 and TRBJ2-1; whether TRBD1, the table's D call, matches the DNA was not checked. The CDR3 comprises 12 residues, both ends counted. Germline V gives CDR1 SGHRS, CDR2 YFSETQ. The CDR3 sequence: CASSPGYNEQTL.

This clonotype showed up just a few times. A read error may explain this, as a much larger clone is one base away. The chain recombines TRBV5-4 with TRBJ2-1; D remains unclear. The length of the CDR3 is 15 residues. V was pared by 0 bases and J by 0 bases, with 7 bases between. CDR1 is SGHNT, CDR2 YYREEE, per germline (reference sequence). Here the CDR3 DNA reads TGTGCCAGCAGCTTGGCCTCTGCCTCCTACAATGAGCAGTTCTTC. This codes for CASSLASASYNEQFF. The full variable domain, rest sourced from reference TRBV5-4 and TRBJ2-1, is ETGVTQSPTHLIKTRGQQVTLRCSSQSGHNTVSWYQQALGQGPQFIFQYYREEENGRGNFPPRFSGLQFPNYSSELNVNALELDDSALYLCASSLASASYNEQFFGPGTRLTVL.

This clonotype occurred many times. This sequence joins TRBV24-1 and TRBJ2-3, with TRBD1 as a possible D gene (6 bases). Germline V gives CDR1 KGHDR, CDR2 SFDVKD. The CDR3 consists of 15 residues. V shed 4 bases and J shed 0 bases, with 10 bases lying between them. This CDR3 is CATSEVGQSTDTQYF. The CDR3 DNA follows: TGTGCCACCAGTGAGGTAGGACAGAGCACAGATACGCAGTATTTT.

The rearrangement joins TRBV2 to TRBJ2-1, with 13 bases lining up with TRBD2. There are 14 residues in the CDR3. CDR1 is SNHLY and CDR2 is FYNNEI in the germline V gene. J lost 7 bases, V lost 6 bases, and 3 bases had no gene match. The CDR3 DNA reads TGTGCCAGCAGGACTAGCGGGAGGCGAAATGAGCAGTTCTTC. Residues: CASRTSGRRNEQFF.

This clonotype came up a few times. Germline is not matched at one junction end, which may reflect a read error. The chain uses TRBV7-3 and TRBJ2-4; tentatively, D is TRBD2 (5 bases). The CDR3 spans 15 residues. The germline V gene has CDR1 SGHTA and CDR2 FQGTGA. The DNA of the CDR3 is TGTGCCAGCAGGCCTTTTTCGTCTAGCAAAAACATTCAGCACTTC. Translation: CASRPFSSSKNIQHF.

About this clonotype itself: A much larger clone differs by one base, so this may be a read error. The genes are TRBV5-5 and TRBJ2-7; 8 bases are shared with TRBD1. Germline-derived CDR1 and CDR2 are SGHKS and YYEKEE (reference sequence). The CDR3 is made up of 16 amino acids. The CDR3: CASSFREAQGVPGRTF. In nucleotides, the CDR3 is TGTGCCAGCAGCTTCCGCGAGGCACAGGGGGTACCGGGACGAACCTTC.